This TCR beta chain derives from a study of shared clonotypes between healthy human individuals. The assay was carried out at the deep level. Genomic DNA from each subset was divided evenly over several immunoSEQ plates. Sequencing used immunoSEQ multiplex PCR; TCRdb keeps in-frame clones, though not all of them. This table has roughly 2.4 million clones, around 95% appearing once. Trimming took 5 bases from V and 0 from J, leaving 11 bases between them. The CDR3 is 15 amino acids. The germline gives CDR1 LNHDA, CDR2 SQIVND (reference sequence). Study observations and caveats: It was expected that sequencing depth would affect clonotype sharing among donors.

This clone has a handful of counts. Its antigen remains unidentified. Sequencing was performed on naive CD4+ T cells sorted from blood. The subset: CD45RA+ positively selected. The chain carries TRBV19 and TRBJ1-5; no clear D. The sequence came from a man between 18 and 29 years old in good health. The CDR3 reads CASSSTTHSNQPQHF. CDR3 sequence (DNA): TGTGCCAGTAGTTCCACGACGCATAGCAATCAGCCCCAGCATTTT. Using reference TRBV19 and TRBJ1-5 for the parts outside the CDR3, the full variable domain is DGGITQSPKYLFRKEGQNVTLSCEQNLNHDAMYWYRQDPGQGLRLIYYSQIVNDFQKGDIAEGYSVSREKKESFPLTVTSAQKNPTAFYLCASSSTTHSNQPQHFGDGTRLSIL.